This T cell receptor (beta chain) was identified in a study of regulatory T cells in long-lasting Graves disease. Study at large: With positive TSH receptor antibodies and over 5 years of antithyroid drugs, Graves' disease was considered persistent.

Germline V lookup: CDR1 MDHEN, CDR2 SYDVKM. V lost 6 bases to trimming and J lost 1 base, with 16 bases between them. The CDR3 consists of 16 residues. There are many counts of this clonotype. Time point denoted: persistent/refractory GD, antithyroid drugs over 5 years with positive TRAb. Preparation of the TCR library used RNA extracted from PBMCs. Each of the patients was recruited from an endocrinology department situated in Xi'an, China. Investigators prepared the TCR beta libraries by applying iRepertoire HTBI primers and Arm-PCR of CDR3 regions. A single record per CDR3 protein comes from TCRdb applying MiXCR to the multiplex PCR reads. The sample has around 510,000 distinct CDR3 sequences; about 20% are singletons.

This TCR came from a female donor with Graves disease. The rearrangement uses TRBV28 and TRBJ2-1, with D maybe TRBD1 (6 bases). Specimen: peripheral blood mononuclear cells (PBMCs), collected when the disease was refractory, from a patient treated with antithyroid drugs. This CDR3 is CASSPPPGESYNEQFF. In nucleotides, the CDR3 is TGTGCCAGCAGCCCCCCCCCAGGGGAGTCCTACAATGAGCAGTTCTTC.